Presented here are 19 T cell receptor beta chains from one specimen sequenced in a study of Graves' ophthalmopathy and Graves' hyperthyroidism. TCR beta CDR3 regions were amplified from RNA transcripts. The first round was an RT-PCR with HTBI primers, and the second round was a multiplex PCR. Each CDR3 protein is one row after TCRdb ran MiXCR on the multiplex PCR reads. This table has 900,000 to 1,200,000 distinct CDR3 sequences, around a third appearing once. Sequencing was carried out using peripheral blood or thyroid tissue (not recorded which). These receptors all stem from an adult man with Graves' hyperthyroidism.

This clonotype was detected ten times or more. The chain uses TRBV20-1 and TRBJ1-5; 8 bases line up with TRBD1. J gave up 4 bases and V 1 base, and 3 bases lay outside the gene matches. The CDR3 loop spans 14 amino acids. Germline assignment: CDR1 DFQATT and CDR2 SNEGSKA (reference sequence). In DNA form, the CDR3 reads TGCAGTGCTAGAGCGGGACAGGAAAATCAGCCCCAGCATTTT. It codes for CSARAGQENQPQHF.

About this clonotype: The final CDR3 position lacks the conserved phenylalanine or tryptophan, pointing to a likely read error. The DNA is left out, because the CDR3 cannot be placed on it with certainty; the CDR3 is given as TCRdb lists it. This sequence joins TRBV7-9 and TRBJ1-1. CDR1 is SEHNR and CDR2 is FQNEAQ in the germline V gene (reference sequence). The CDR3 is 8 amino acids long, termini counted. This CDR3 reads CASNPTNA.

This clonotype showed up many times. The chain employs TRBV19 and TRBJ2-5; 14 bases are shared with TRBD2. Germline V gene lookup returns CDR1 LNHDA and CDR2 SQIVND (reference sequence). The V segment lost 3 bases and the J segment 5 bases; nucleotides outside the gene matches: 5. CDR3 size: 16 residues. The CDR3, as DNA: TGTGCCAGTAGTATCCGACTAGCGGGAGGGCAGGAGACCCAGTACTTC. Its protein is CASSIRLAGGQETQYF.

This clonotype was seen ten or more times. This chain links TRBV10-2 with TRBJ1-5, with D hard to call. The V end was cut by 6 bases, the J end by 0 bases, with 9 bases between. The CDR3 extends over 14 amino acids. CDR1 is WSHSY, CDR2 SAAADI, per germline. CDR3 in amino acids: CASSGGNSNQPQHF. The CDR3 DNA reads TGCGCCAGCAGCGGCGGCAATAGCAATCAGCCCCAGCATTTT.

J is TRBJ1-3 and V is TRBV4-3; D remains unclear. This CDR3 is built from 13 residues. Trimming stripped 4 bases from V and 2 bases from J, with 6 bases between. Germline CDR1 reads LGHNA; CDR2 reads YSLEER. The CDR3 nucleotides are TGCGCCAGCAGCCTCACAACTGGAAACACCATATATTTT. It encodes CASSLTTGNTIYF.

The V gene is TRBV20-1, the J gene TRBJ2-2, with 9 positions matching TRBD2. CDR1 is DFQATT, CDR2 SNEGSKA, per germline (reference sequence). Trimming at V came to 5 bases and at J to 2 bases, leaving 18 bases not matched to a gene. The CDR3 covers 19 residues. CDR3 sequence (DNA): TGCAGTGCTCGAGGTTCGACTAGCGGTCCCCTCGCTAACACCGGGGAGCTGTTTTTT. It translates to CSARGSTSGPLANTGELFF.

In nucleotides, the CDR3 is TGTGCCAGCAGTTGGGACAGGGGAAGGACCGGGGAGCTGTTTTTT. Amino acid sequence: CASSWDRGRTGELFF. The rearrangement uses TRBV12-3 or TRBV12-4 and TRBJ2-2; 10 bases are shared with TRBD1. V was clipped by 4 bases and J by 5 bases; unmatched bases: 4. The CDR3 extends over 15 amino acids.

This clonotype was detected ten times or more. The J gene is TRBJ2-5, the V gene TRBV9; 7 positions match TRBD1. The CDR3 runs 15 residues. Germline CDR1 and CDR2: SGDLS and YYNGEE. Unmatched junction bases numbered 9, after V lost 2 bases and J lost 5 bases. The DNA of the CDR3 is TGTGCCAGCAGCGTGGTGGGACAGACTCGGGAGACCCAGTACTTC. It is translated as CASSVVGQTRETQYF.

This clonotype was detected ten times or more. The CDR3, as DNA: TGTGCCAGCAGCCAGGGCAGCGGGGGTGTCGAGCAGTACTTC. Translation: CASSQGSGGVEQYF. The V call is TRBV14, the J call TRBJ2-7; 8 nucleotides line up with TRBD2. Germline V gene lookup returns CDR1 SGHDN and CDR2 FVKESK. J gave up 6 bases and V 3 bases, and 7 bases lay outside the gene matches. The CDR3 is 14 amino acids.

The chain is built from TRBV30 and TRBJ2-7; D unresolved. CDR1 is GTSNPN, CDR2 SVGIG, per germline (reference sequence). V was shortened by 4 bases and J by 0 bases, with 10 bases between the two germline ends. The CDR3 length is 13 residues. The CDR3, as DNA: TGTGCCTGGACGCCTGAAAGCTCCTACGAGCAGTACTTC. Its translation is CAWTPESSYEQYF. The full variable domain, its missing parts supplied by reference TRBV30 and TRBJ2-7, is SQTIHQWPATLVQPVGSPLSLECTVEGTSNPNLYWYRQAAGRGLQLLFYSVGIGQISSEVPQNLSASRPQDRQFILSSKKLLLSDSGFYLCAWTPESSYEQYFGPGTRLTVT.

This clonotype has ten or more counts. The V gene is TRBV20-1, the J gene TRBJ1-4; unclear D gene. V lost 3 bases, J lost 0 bases, and 5 bases lay in between. The CDR3 loop spans 13 amino acids. Germline lookup yields CDR1 DFQATT and CDR2 SNEGSKA (reference sequence). Here the CDR3 DNA reads TGCAGTGCTAGTCATGCAACTAATGAAAAACTGTTTTTT. It is translated as CSASHATNEKLFF.

This clonotype has a count of ten or more. J is TRBJ2-5 and V is TRBV7-3, with a possible D match to TRBD2 (5 bases). V lost 5 bases and J lost 1, with 8 bases in between. The germline V gene encodes CDR1 SGHTA and CDR2 FQGTGA. The CDR3 totals 13 residues. CDR3 amino acids: CASSRGTQETQYF. CDR3 nucleotides: TGTGCCAGCAGCCGGGGAACCCAAGAGACCCAGTACTTC.

This clonotype came up many times. This chain uses TRBV20-1 with TRBJ2-7; TRBD2 aligns across 8 bases. With V trimmed by 3 bases and J by 2 bases, 6 bases remained unmatched. CDR1 is DFQATT and CDR2 is SNEGSKA in the germline V gene (reference sequence). The CDR3 consists of 14 residues. The CDR3 spells CSASPPGLAYEQYF. The CDR3 DNA reads TGCAGTGCTAGCCCTCCGGGACTAGCCTACGAGCAGTACTTC.

This clonotype was seen a handful of times. This chain links TRBV4-3 with TRBJ2-5; TRBD2 agrees at 7 bases. From germline, CDR1 is LGHNA and CDR2 YSLEER. The CDR3 is 15 amino acids. V shed 0 bases and J 3 bases; nucleotides not matched to a gene: 4. Here the CDR3 DNA reads TGCGCCAGCAGCCAAGATGGCCTAGCGGAAGAGACCCAGTACTTC. Its protein is CASSQDGLAEETQYF.

This clonotype was counted ten times or more. This chain uses TRBV29-1 with TRBJ2-7; TRBD1 aligns across 9 bases. The length of the CDR3 is 15 residues. Germline V lookup: CDR1 SQVTM, CDR2 ANQGSEA. J was trimmed by 8 bases and V by 4 bases; bases with no gene match: 15. The CDR3 DNA reads TGCAGCGTTGGTGTATGGGGACAGGGAGAACCCAAGCAGTACTTC. Its protein is CSVGVWGQGEPKQYF.

The CDR3 is CASSMGGDTEAFF. The CDR3 DNA reads TGTGCCAGCAGCATGGGAGGGGACACTGAAGCTTTCTTT. The chain uses TRBV7-9 and TRBJ1-1, with D possibly TRBD1 on 5 matching bases. Germline CDR1 SEHNR, CDR2 FQNEAQ (reference sequence). V was pared by 5 bases and J by 3 bases, with 10 bases between. This CDR3 spans 13 amino acids.

The chain links TRBV7-8 to TRBJ1-2; D uncertain. Germline-derived CDR1 and CDR2 are SGHVS and FQNEAQ. The V end lost 7 bases, the J end lost 4 bases, and 10 bases lay between the germline ends. The CDR3 loop spans 12 amino acids. The CDR3 reads CASTSHGYGYTF. In DNA form, the CDR3 reads TGTGCCAGCACCTCACACGGCTATGGCTACACCTTC.

This clonotype appeared a few times. Compared with germline, one end of the junction differs, possibly owing to a read error. The chain carries TRBV10-3 and TRBJ1-2; D is uncertain. CDR1 ENHRY and CDR2 SYGVKD come from the germline V gene. The CDR3 has 13 residues. Written as DNA, the CDR3 is TGTGCCAGCAGTGCGACACCCAACTATGGCTACACCTTC. This encodes CASSATPNYGYTF.

This chain joins TRBV10-3 and TRBJ1-1; a weak D match, TRBD1 (5 bases). This CDR3 has 15 residues. CDR1 is ENHRY and CDR2 is SYGVKD in the germline V gene. V was cut by 10 bases and J by 0 bases, with 18 bases left in between. The CDR3 is CATSRRGEMNTEAFF. The CDR3 DNA follows: TGTGCCACCTCACGAAGGGGCGAAATGAACACTGAAGCTTTCTTT.